This T cell receptor beta chain appears in the sequencing data of a study of early T cells in non-severe SARS-CoV-2 infection. The library protocol tagged individual cDNA molecules with unique molecular identifiers. TCRdb processed the 5' RACE reads anew with MiXCR; each CDR3 protein has one entry. Seen here are around 57,000 distinct CDR3 sequences, 5.5% to 7% observed once, and the top ten hold around 3.3%. The study, taken as a whole, reports: Anti-spike CD8 responses were favored in VDJdb matching, and private and CD4 specificities were missed.

This CDR3 contains 14 residues. V was clipped by 3 bases and J by 5 bases; unmatched bases: 9. In germline, CDR1 is DFQATT, CDR2 SNEGSKA (reference sequence). Many counts were recorded for this clonotype. Its antigen is unidentified. This receptor was taken from an adult who was a healthcare worker with PCR-confirmed SARS-CoV-2 infection or an uninfected control (not recorded which). The sample in question was whole blood, obtained at baseline. The chain has TRBV20-1 and TRBJ2-7; 8 nucleotides agree with TRBD1. This chain's CDR3 is CSASTGQGSHEQYF. DNA of the CDR3: TGCAGTGCTAGCACCGGACAGGGCTCGCACGAGCAGTACTTC.